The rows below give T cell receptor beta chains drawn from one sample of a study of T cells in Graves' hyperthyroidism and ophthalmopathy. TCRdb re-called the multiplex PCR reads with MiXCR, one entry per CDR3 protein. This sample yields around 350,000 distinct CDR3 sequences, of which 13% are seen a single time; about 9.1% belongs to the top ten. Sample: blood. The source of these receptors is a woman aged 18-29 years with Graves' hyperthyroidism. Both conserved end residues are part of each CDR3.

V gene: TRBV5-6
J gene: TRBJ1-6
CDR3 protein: CASSLGEGGYPLHF

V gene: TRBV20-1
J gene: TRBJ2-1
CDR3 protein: CSATGTSGGVEQFF

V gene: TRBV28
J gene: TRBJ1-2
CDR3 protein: CASRSGQGNYGYTF

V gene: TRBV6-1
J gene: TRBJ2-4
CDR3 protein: CASSSDRGRQNIQYF

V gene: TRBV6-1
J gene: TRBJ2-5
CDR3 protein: CASSAAGGSETQYF

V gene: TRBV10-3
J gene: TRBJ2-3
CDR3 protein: CAIKDLTPTDTQYF

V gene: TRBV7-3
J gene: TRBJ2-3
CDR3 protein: CASSPGTGEMDTQYF

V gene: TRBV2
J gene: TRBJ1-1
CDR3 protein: CASRGQLMNTEAFF

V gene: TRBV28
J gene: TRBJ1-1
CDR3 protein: CASSFGDRDLNTEAFF

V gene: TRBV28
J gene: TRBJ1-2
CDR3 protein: CASSPHREGLSYGYTF

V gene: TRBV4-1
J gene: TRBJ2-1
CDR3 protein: CASSPVKGYNEQFF

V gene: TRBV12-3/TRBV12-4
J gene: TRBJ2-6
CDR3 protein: CASTFSGVNVLTF

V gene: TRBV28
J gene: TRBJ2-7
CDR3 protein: CASRPTKGSSYEQYF

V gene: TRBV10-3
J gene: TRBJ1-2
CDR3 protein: CAISLTGVEDGYTF

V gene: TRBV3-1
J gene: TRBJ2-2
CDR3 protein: CASSQEGVGTGELFF

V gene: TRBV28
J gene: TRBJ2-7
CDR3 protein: CASSSGQDAKYEQYF

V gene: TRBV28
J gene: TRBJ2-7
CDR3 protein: CASTQWETGGSYEQYF

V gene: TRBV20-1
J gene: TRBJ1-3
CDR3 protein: CSARGRPSGNTIYF

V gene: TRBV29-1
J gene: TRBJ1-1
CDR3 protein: CSVEDGRGAFF

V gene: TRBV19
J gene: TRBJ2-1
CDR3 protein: CASSISSVYNEQFF

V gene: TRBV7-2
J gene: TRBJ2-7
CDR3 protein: CASSFSISGRNEQYF

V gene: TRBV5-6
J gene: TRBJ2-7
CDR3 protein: CASSRLDRGPTYEQYF

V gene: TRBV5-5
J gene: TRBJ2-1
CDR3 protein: CASSSGLQYNEQFF

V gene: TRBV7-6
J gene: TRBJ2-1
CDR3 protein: CASSPSGLGGSEQFF

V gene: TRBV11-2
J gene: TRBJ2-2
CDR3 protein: CASSSTGLAGGYGSGELFF

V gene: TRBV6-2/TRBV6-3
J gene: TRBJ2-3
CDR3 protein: CASRAGELDTQYF

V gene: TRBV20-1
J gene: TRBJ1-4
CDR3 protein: CSARDLGANEKLFF

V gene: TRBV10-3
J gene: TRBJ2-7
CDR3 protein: CAITPGQGVEQYF

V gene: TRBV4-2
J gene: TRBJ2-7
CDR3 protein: CASSQDLGGGGEQYF

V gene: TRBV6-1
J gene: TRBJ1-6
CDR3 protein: CASTRTETPPLHF

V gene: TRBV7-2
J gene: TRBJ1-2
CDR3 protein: CASSSTPGHHTF

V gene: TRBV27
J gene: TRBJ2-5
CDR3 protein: CASSLSNSLQETQYF

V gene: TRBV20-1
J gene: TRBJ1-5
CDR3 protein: CSAAGVSQPQHF

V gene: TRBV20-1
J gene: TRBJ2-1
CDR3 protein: CSAGRSGTFSYNEQFF

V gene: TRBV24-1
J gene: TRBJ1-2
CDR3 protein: CATSDPLSYGYTF

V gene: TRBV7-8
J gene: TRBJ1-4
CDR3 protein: CASRQGRVNEKLFF

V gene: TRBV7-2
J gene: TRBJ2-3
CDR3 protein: CASSPVAGGLTDTQYF